The 14 T cell receptor beta chains below all came from one sample that was sequenced in a study of blood T cell repertoires in COVID-19. The table came from immunoSEQ multiplex PCR; TCRdb's copy has only in-frame clones and leaves some out. The data contain around 220,000 clones, over 75% of them singletons. Sequenced input: peripheral blood. The source is a woman between 40 and 50 years old who had recovered from COVID-19.

This clone came up once. The genes are TRBV24-1 and TRBJ1-4; 11 nucleotides align to TRBD1. V gave up 2 bases and J gave up 0 bases; unmatched junction bases: 4. Germline loops: CDR1 KGHDR, CDR2 SFDVKD. CDR3 length: 18 amino acids. The CDR3 sequence is CATSDYGQGATTNEKLFF. The CDR3 coding sequence is TGTGCCACCAGTGATTACGGACAGGGGGCGACAACTAATGAAAAACTGTTTTTT.

The chain couples TRBV27 to TRBJ1-5; TRBD1 might be the D (6 bases). The CDR3 totals 17 residues. CDR1 and CDR2 from the germline V gene are MNHEY and SMNVEV (reference sequence). V lost 2 bases and J 5 bases, leaving 19 bases between the germline ends. In DNA, the CDR3 is TGTGCCAGCAGTTTAGTATCGTCGGGACATGCCCATCAGCCCCAGCATTTT. It specifies CASSLVSSGHAHQPQHF.

This chain joins TRBV30 and TRBJ1-3, with D possibly matching TRBD1 (5 bases). From germline, CDR1 is GTSNPN and CDR2 SVGIG (reference sequence). The CDR3 length is 14 residues. V was pared by 0 bases and J by 7 bases, with 13 bases between. CDR3 in amino acids: CAWSVAQGRNTIYF. Written as DNA, the CDR3 is TGTGCCTGGAGTGTTGCGCAGGGTCGGAACACCATATATTTT.

V is TRBV11-3 and J is TRBJ2-1; TRBD1 matches 8 bases. Trimming cost V 1 base and J 7 bases; bases outside gene matches: 3. The germline V gene encodes CDR1 SGHNT and CDR2 YENEEA. CDR3 length: 14 residues. The CDR3 DNA follows: TGTGCCAGCAGCTTAGCTCGACAGGGGAATGAGCAGTTCTTC. Residues: CASSLARQGNEQFF.

This rearrangement joins TRBV6-5 to TRBJ2-5; 11 nucleotides line up with TRBD2. CDR3 length: 15 amino acids. Trimming cost V 0 bases and J 5 bases; bases outside gene matches: 2. Germline assignment: CDR1 MNHEY and CDR2 SVGAGI. As DNA, the CDR3 is TGTGCCAGCAGTTACTCAATAGCGGGAGGGGAGACCCAGTACTTC. It codes for CASSYSIAGGETQYF.

The CDR3 nucleotides are TGTGCCAGTAGTCCAGGACAGGGTATCACAGATACGCAGTATTTT. Translation: CASSPGQGITDTQYF. The V and J genes are TRBV19 and TRBJ2-3; 8 nucleotides agree with TRBD1. J gave up 2 bases and V 5 bases, and 6 bases lay outside the gene matches. The CDR3 contains 15 residues. Per the germline V gene, CDR1 is LNHDA and CDR2 is SQIVND (reference sequence).

This chain links TRBV19 with TRBJ1-3, with TRBD1 matching 8 bases. V shed 7 bases and J 0 bases; nucleotides not matched to a gene: 8. Per germline, CDR1 LNHDA and CDR2 SQIVND (reference sequence). The CDR3 length is 16 residues. CDR3 in amino acids: CASTWGTGPSGNTIYF. In DNA, the CDR3 is TGTGCCAGTACCTGGGGGACAGGTCCCTCTGGAAACACCATATATTTT.

The chain joins TRBV4-3 to TRBJ1-2; 8 bases fit TRBD1. Germline V gives CDR1 LGHNA, CDR2 YSLEER. V trimming: 4 bases; J trimming: 6 bases; junction bases outside the gene matches: 4. The CDR3 is 13 residues long. The CDR3: CASSRAGGNGYTF. The CDR3 DNA reads as TGCGCCAGCAGCCGAGCAGGGGGCAATGGCTACACCTTC.

This chain uses TRBV15 with TRBJ2-1; 7 bases match TRBD2. J gave up 4 bases and V 0 bases, and 6 bases lay outside the gene matches. The CDR3 sequence is 16 residues long. CDR1 LNHNV and CDR2 YYDKDF come from the germline V gene (reference sequence). This CDR3 is CATSRDLTSIYNEQFF. The CDR3 DNA reads TGTGCCACCAGCAGAGATCTGACTAGCATTTACAATGAGCAGTTCTTC. The complete variable domain, with remaining parts taken from reference TRBV15 and TRBJ2-1, reads DAMVIQNPRYQVTQFGKPVTLSCSQTLNHNVMYWYQQKSSQAPKLLFHYYDKDFNNEADTPDNFQSRRPNTSFCFLDIRSPGLGDTAMYLCATSRDLTSIYNEQFFGPGTRLTVL.

The V and J genes are TRBV7-3 and TRBJ2-6; TRBD2 matches at 7 bases. J gave up 2 bases and V 1 base, and 5 bases lay outside the gene matches. CDR3 length equals 17 residues. Per the germline V gene, CDR1 is SGHTA and CDR2 is FQGTGA. CDR3 sequence: CASSLSLRGTGANVLTF. The CDR3 coding sequence is TGTGCCAGCAGCTTAAGCTTGCGGGGGACTGGGGCCAACGTCCTGACTTTC.

The chain carries TRBV12-3 or TRBV12-4 and TRBJ1-2; 8 positions match TRBD1. Trimming cost V 7 bases and J 2 bases; bases outside gene matches: 3. The CDR3 totals 13 residues. Here the CDR3 DNA reads TGTGCCAGCATCCGGACAGGGAACTATGGCTACACCTTC. Its protein product is CASIRTGNYGYTF.

The rearrangement joins TRBV6-5 to TRBJ1-2; D is perhaps TRBD1 (6 bases). The CDR3 has 15 residues. V was pared by 6 bases and J by 4 bases, with 18 bases between. Per germline, CDR1 MNHEY and CDR2 SVGAGI. The CDR3 is CASRPYTTGFYGYTF. The CDR3 coding sequence is TGTGCCAGCAGACCCTATACCACAGGGTTCTATGGCTACACCTTC.

The table lists this clone with a few counts. V usage is TRBV6-5 and J usage is TRBJ2-5, with 7 bases fitting TRBD2. Germline V gene data show CDR1 as MNHEY and CDR2 as SVGAGI. This CDR3 contains 14 residues. The V and J ends lost 3 bases and 2 bases, in that order; junction bases with no gene match: 3. Written as DNA, the CDR3 is TGTGCCAGCAGTTATTGGGGACTACAAGAGACCCAGTACTTC. This codes for CASSYWGLQETQYF.

This clone was detected only once. This chain joins TRBV7-2 and TRBJ1-4; 8 positions match TRBD1. The CDR3 is made up of 15 amino acids. The V and J ends lost 5 bases and 6 bases, in that order; junction bases with no gene match: 8. Germline V CDR1 and CDR2: SGHTA, FQGNSA. Here the CDR3 reads CASSPGGTGHEKLFF. The CDR3 DNA reads as TGTGCCAGCAGCCCAGGGGGGACAGGACATGAAAAACTGTTTTTT.